This TCR beta chain was recorded in a study of blood T cells in healthy people across ages. In each sample, at least 7 million PBMCs were isolated. At least 5.5 micrograms of total RNA were extracted per sample. Study conclusions and caveats: Age advanced and TCR beta diversity per million T cells fell, roughly linearly.

Trimming removed 2 bases from V and 2 bases from J, with 22 bases in between. CDR3 length: 18 residues. Germline lookup yields CDR1 KGHSH and CDR2 LQKENI. Next came a second PCR, run for about 7 to 12 cycles, which used a sample-barcoded 5' primer along with a J-beta primer mix. TCRdb processed the 5' RACE reads anew with MiXCR; each CDR3 protein has one entry. The data show over 600,000 distinct CDR3 sequences, roughly 43% seen once. A few counts support this clonotype. The target antigen is unknown. The sequence came from an elderly man in good health. This rearrangement joins TRBV18 to TRBJ2-7; unclear D gene. Sequenced material: blood. CDR3 amino acids: CASSPELPSLEATYEQYF. The DNA for the CDR3 is TGTGCCAGCTCACCAGAACTCCCTTCCCTTGAGGCAACCTACGAGCAGTACTTC.